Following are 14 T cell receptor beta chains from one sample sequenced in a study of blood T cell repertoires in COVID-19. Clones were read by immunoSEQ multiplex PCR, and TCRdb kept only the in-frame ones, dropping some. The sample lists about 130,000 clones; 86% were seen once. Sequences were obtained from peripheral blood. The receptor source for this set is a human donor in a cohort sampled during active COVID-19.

For the CDR3, the DNA is TGTGCCAGCAGCCCCCGACTAGCGGGAGGGACAGATACGCAGTATTTT. As protein: CASSPRLAGGTDTQYF. This chain links TRBV7-9 with TRBJ2-3; TRBD2 matches 14 bases. The germline V gene has CDR1 SEHNR and CDR2 FQNEAQ (reference sequence). Trimming took 5 bases from V and 3 from J; bases not matched to a gene: 4. The CDR3 contains 16 residues.

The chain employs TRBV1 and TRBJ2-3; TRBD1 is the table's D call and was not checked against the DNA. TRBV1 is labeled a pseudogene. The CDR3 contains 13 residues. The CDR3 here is CTSSQERGDTQYF. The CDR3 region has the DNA TGCACCAGCAGCCAAGAAAGGGGCGATACGCAGTATTTT.

Here the CDR3 reads CASLPGRRATNEKLFF. The CDR3 DNA is TGCGCCAGTCTCCCAGGCAGACGTGCAACTAATGAAAAACTGTTTTTT. The chain employs TRBV10-2 and TRBJ1-4; D is ambiguous. Per the germline V gene, CDR1 is WSHSY and CDR2 is SAAADI. Trimming left V 9 bases short and J 0 bases short, with 17 bases between. The CDR3 covers 16 residues.

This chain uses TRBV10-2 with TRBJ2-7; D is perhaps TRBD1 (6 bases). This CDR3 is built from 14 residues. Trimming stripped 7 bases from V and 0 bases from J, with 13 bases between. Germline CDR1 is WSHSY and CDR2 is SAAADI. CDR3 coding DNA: TGCGCCAGCAAGCTTACAGGGAGCTCCTACGAGCAGTACTTC. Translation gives CASKLTGSSYEQYF.

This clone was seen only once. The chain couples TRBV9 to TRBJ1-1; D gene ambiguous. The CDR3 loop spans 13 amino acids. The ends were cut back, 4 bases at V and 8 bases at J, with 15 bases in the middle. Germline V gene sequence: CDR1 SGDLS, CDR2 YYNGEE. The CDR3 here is CASSPSLRGEAFF. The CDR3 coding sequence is TGTGCCAGCAGCCCCTCCCTGAGAGGGGAAGCTTTCTTT.

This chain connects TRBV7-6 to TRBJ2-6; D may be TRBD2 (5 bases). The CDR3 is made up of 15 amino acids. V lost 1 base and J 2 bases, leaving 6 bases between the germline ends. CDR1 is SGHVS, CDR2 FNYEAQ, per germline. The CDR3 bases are TGTGCCAGCAGCTTAGTCGGGGCTGGGGCCAACGTCCTGACTTTC. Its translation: CASSLVGAGANVLTF.

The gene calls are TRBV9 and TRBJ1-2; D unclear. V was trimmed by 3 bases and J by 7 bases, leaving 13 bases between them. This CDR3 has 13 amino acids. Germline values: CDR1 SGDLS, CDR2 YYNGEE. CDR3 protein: CASSALGGLGYTF. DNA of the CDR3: TGTGCCAGCAGCGCCCTCGGAGGGCTTGGCTACACCTTC. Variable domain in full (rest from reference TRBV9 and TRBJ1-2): DSGVTQTPKHLITATGQRVTLRCSPRSGDLSVYWYQQSLDQGLQFLIQYYNGEERAKGNILERFSAQQFPDLHSELNLSSLELGDSALYFCASSALGGLGYTFGSGTRLTVV.

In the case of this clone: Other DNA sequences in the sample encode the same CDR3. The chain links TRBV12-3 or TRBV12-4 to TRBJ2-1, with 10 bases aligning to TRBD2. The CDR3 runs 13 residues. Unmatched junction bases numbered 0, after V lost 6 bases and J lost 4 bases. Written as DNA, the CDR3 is TGTGCCAGCAGACTAGCGGGGTACAATGAGCAGTTCTTC. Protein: CASRLAGYNEQFF.

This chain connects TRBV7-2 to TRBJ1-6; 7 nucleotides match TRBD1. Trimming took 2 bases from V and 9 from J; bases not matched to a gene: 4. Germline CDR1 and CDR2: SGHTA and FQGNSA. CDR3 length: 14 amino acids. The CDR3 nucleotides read TGTGCCAGCAGCTTATCGGGACAGATTTCACCCCTCCACTTT. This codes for CASSLSGQISPLHF.

The CDR3 spells CASSVQNYEQYF. DNA of the CDR3: TGTGCCAGCAGTGTCCAGAACTACGAGCAGTACTTC. V is TRBV6-2 or TRBV6-3 and J is TRBJ2-7; D unclear. The CDR3 has 12 amino acids. Germline CDR1 and CDR2: MNHEY and SVGEGT. Trimming cost V 5 bases and J 3 bases, with 8 bases left between them.

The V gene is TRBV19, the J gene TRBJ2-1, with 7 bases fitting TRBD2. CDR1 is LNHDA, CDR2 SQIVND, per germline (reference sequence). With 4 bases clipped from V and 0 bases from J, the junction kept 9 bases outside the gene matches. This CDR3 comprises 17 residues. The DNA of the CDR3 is TGTGCCAGTAGTAAGGGAGGGACCTCGAGCTCCTACAATGAGCAGTTCTTC. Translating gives CASSKGGTSSSYNEQFF.

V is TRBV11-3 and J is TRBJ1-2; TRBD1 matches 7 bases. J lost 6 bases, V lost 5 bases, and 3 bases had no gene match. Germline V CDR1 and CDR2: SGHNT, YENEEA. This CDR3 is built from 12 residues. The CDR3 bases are TGTGCCAGCAGCCGGCAGGGGGATGGCTACACCTTC. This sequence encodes CASSRQGDGYTF.

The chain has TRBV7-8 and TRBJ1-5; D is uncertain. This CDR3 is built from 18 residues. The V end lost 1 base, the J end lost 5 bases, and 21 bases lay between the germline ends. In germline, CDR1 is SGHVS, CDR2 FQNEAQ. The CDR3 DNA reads TGTGCCAGCAGCTTAGTGTACCTCCGGAGAGAAGGTTATCAGCCCCAGCATTTT. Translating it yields CASSLVYLRREGYQPQHF.

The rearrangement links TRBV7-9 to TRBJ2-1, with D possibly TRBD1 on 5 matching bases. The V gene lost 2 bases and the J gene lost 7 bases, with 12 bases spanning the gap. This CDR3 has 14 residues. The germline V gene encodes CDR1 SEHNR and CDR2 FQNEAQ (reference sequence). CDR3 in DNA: TGTGCCAGCAGCTTACTGGCAGGGCAAAATGAGCAGTTCTTC. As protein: CASSLLAGQNEQFF.